This TCR beta chain was profiled in a study of blood T cell repertoires in COVID-19. The table came from immunoSEQ multiplex PCR; TCRdb's copy has only in-frame clones and leaves some out. The repertoire holds about 270,000 clones, with 89% as singletons. The length of the CDR3 is 13 residues. The V and J ends lost 2 bases and 8 bases respectively, with 9 bases between them. Germline V gene data show CDR1 as KGHSH and CDR2 as LQKENI. The receptor was derived from a man between 50 and 59 years old with acute or convalescent COVID-19. The sample taken for sequencing was peripheral blood. This chain joins TRBV18 and TRBJ1-4; D unresolved. Here the CDR3 DNA reads TGTGCCAGCTCACCAAATTCGCAGGAAAAACTGTTTTTT. The encoded protein is CASSPNSQEKLFF.